This TCR beta chain was identified during a study of OX40 agonist ivuxolimab in advanced cancers. About the study: Enrolled patients in dose escalation had cancers that were hepatocellular carcinoma, melanoma, renal cell or head and neck cancer. Participants, approximately 83% male, averaged about 59 years of age, ranging from about 23 to 85. One patient with hepatocellular carcinoma and two with cutaneous melanoma, three in all, had partial responses. Study-level points and caveats: Partial responders at 0.1-3.0 mg/kg showed near-lowest clonal expansion.

Clones were read by immunoSEQ multiplex PCR, and TCRdb kept only the in-frame ones, dropping some. The data contain over 55,000 clones, around 84% of them seen just once; the ten biggest clones take up roughly 1.6%. As for this clone: Its antigen is unidentified.

The V gene's germline CDR1 is SGHTA and CDR2 FQGNSA. This CDR3 is 14 amino acids long. Trimming stripped 1 base from V and 1 base from J, with 4 bases between. The genes are TRBV7-2 and TRBJ2-2, with D unclear. The clonotype was recovered from an adult with an advanced solid tumor such as melanoma, head and neck, liver or kidney cancer. This material consisted of CD4+ or CD8+ T cells sorted from blood, taken in a trial of the OX40 agonist ivuxolimab. CDR3 region: CASSLGRNTGELFF. The CDR3 DNA reads TGTGCCAGCAGCTTAGGGCGGAACACCGGGGAGCTGTTTTTT.